This section outlines one TCR beta chain sequence together with its context. What it binds is unknown. This entry is derived from a study of graft-versus-host responses after intestinal transplantation. Study summary: Anti-thymocyte globulin induction was given to all recipients, followed by tacrolimus and steroids for around three years.

Profiled with immunoSEQ multiplex PCR; TCRdb holds only in-frame clones, not every one. The sample lists around 95,000 clones, roughly 87% seen once, with roughly 0.97% in the top ten. The V end lost 5 bases, the J end lost 6 bases, and 18 bases lay between the germline ends. CDR3 size: 15 residues. CDR1 and CDR2 from the germline V gene are MNHEY and SMNVEV (reference sequence). Study conclusions and caveats: Allografts carried high graft-versus-host to host-versus-graft clonal ratios in patients having graft-donor T cell macrochimerism. Maximum circulating GvH clone levels tracked with early post-transplant HvG decreases.

The sequence was obtained from a human donor who was the organ donor for an intestinal transplant. The chain combines TRBV27 with TRBJ2-3; a possible D gene is TRBD1 (5 bases). Sequenced here: unstimulated CD4+ T cells sorted from spleen or lymph node cells, sampled before transplant. The CDR3 sequence: CASSIQSFPGDTQYF. CDR3 coding DNA: TGTGCCAGCAGTATACAGTCCTTCCCAGGGGATACGCAGTATTTT.